This T cell receptor (beta chain) was sequenced in a study of control samples from healthy donors and cancer patients. Profiled with immunoSEQ multiplex PCR; TCRdb holds only in-frame clones, not every one. The table lists tens of thousands of clones, around 90% of them singletons, with around 0.9% in the top ten. Trimming cost V 2 bases and J 7 bases; bases outside gene matches: 5. The germline V gene has CDR1 SGHTA and CDR2 FQGNSA. CDR3 length equals 15 residues. The sample was PBMCs. This receptor was identified in a man aged 25-40 years with colorectal cancer. J is TRBJ1-6 and V is TRBV7-2; 7 bases line up with TRBD1. The CDR3 bases are TGTGCCAGCAGCTTATGGGACAGCTCCAATTCACCCCTCCACTTT. Translated, it gives CASSLWDSSNSPLHF.